What follows describes a single T cell receptor beta chain. Authors' data handling: Reference gene primer amplification yielded estimated nucleated cell counts. Method: immunoSEQ multiplex PCR; TCRdb's copy keeps in-frame clones and lacks some. V and J calls and clone size come straight from that table; D and trimming were deduced from the DNA. The top ten hold around 1.2% of the sample, which has about 210,000 clones, about 91% seen once. V lost 3 bases, J lost 4 bases, and 8 bases lay in between. Germline CDR1 reads LGHDT; CDR2 reads YNNKEL (reference sequence). This CDR3 spans 13 amino acids. The entry originates in a study of blood T cell repertoires in COVID-19. Overall study: The United States, Italy and Spain supplied acute and convalescent COVID-19 samples. Sources were T cells, B-cell-depleted T cells, or PBMCs; the material itself was cDNA or gDNA.

This chain joins TRBV3-1 (or the pseudogene TRBV3-2) and TRBJ2-3; the D gene is possibly TRBD2 (5 bases). Sequenced input: peripheral blood. The TCR was taken from a man aged 25 to 45 with acute or convalescent COVID-19. The CDR3 nucleotides are TGTGCCAGCAGCCATAGCGTAGCAGATACGCAGTATTTT. Translated: CASSHSVADTQYF.